The clone carrying this TCR beta chain was found a few times. CDR1 is DFQATT and CDR2 is SNEGSKA in the germline V gene (reference sequence). J was trimmed by 1 base and V by 6 bases; bases with no gene match: 11. The CDR3 sequence is 15 residues long. The data are from a study of T cell repertoires in cytomegalovirus infection. TCRdb independently ran MiXCR on the reads; one entry per CDR3 protein. The repertoire holds 630,000 or so distinct CDR3 sequences, with 20% to 25% as singletons. The clonotype was recovered from a human donor in good health (CMV status not recorded). Some clones in this sample may be carry-over from other donors' samples. The chain joins TRBV20-1 to TRBJ2-7; 8 bases fit TRBD1. Sequencing input: CD8+ T cells from PBMCs. CDR3 sequence: CSALVERTGSYEQYF. The CDR3 DNA is TGCAGTGCCCTAGTTGAAAGGACAGGGTCCTACGAGCAGTACTTC.